The sequence of this T cell receptor beta chain was determined in a study of response to subunit inactivated influenza vaccine. TCRdb processed the RT-PCR reads anew with MiXCR; each CDR3 protein has one entry. The table shows around 530,000 distinct CDR3 sequences, with 16% occurring only once. The V end lost 4 bases, the J end lost 4 bases, and 13 bases lay between the germline ends. CDR3 length: 16 residues. Per germline, CDR1 KGHDR and CDR2 SFDVKD. General study points: Authors proposed each seasonal influenza vaccination draws in few new T cells.

This clonotype has only one observation. Its antigen is as yet unknown. The sequence was collected from a man aged 50-75 years who received an inactivated influenza vaccine. The sample in question was CD4+ T cells sorted from PBMCs, obtained around 2 years after vaccination. This sequence joins TRBV24-1 and TRBJ2-6; weak D call: TRBD1 (5 bases). CDR3 protein: CATSDPQTAGANVLTF. The CDR3 DNA sequence: TGTGCCACCAGTGACCCCCAGACAGCCGGGGCCAACGTCCTGACTTTC.